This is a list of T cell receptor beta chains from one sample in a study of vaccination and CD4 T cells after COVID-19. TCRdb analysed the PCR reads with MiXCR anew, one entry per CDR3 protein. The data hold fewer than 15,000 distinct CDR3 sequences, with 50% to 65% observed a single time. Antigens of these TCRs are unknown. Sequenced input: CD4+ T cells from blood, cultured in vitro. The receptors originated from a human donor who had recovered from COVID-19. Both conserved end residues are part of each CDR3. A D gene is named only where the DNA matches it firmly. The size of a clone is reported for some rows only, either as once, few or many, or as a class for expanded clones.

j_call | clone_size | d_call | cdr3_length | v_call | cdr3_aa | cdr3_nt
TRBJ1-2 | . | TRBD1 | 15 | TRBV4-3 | CASSPQGTGGYGYTF | TGCGCCAGCAGCCCCCAAGGGACAGGGGGCTATGGCTACACCTTC
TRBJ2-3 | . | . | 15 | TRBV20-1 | CSARPGGTSTDTQYF | TGCAGTGCCCGGCCAGGCGGAACTAGCACAGATACGCAGTATTTT
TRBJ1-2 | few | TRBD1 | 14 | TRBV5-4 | CASSTQGQPYGYTF | TGTGCCAGCAGCACTCAGGGACAGCCCTATGGCTACACCTTC
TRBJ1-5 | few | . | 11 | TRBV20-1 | CSVGGYQPQHF | TGCAGTGTGGGGGGTTATCAGCCCCAGCATTTT
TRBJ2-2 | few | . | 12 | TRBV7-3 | CASSGPFGELFF | TGTGCCAGCAGCGGCCCTTTCGGGGAGCTGTTTTTT
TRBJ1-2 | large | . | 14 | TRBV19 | CASSIDIGPYGYTF | TGTGCCAGTAGTATAGATATCGGACCCTATGGCTACACCTTC
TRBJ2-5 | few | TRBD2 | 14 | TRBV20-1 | CSAHRTSGIETQYF | TGCAGTGCTCACCGGACTAGCGGGATAGAGACCCAGTACTTC
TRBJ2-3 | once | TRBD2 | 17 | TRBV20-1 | CSARKGTSGQRTDTQYF | TGCAGTGCTAGAAAGGGGACTAGCGGACAACGCACAGATACGCAGTATTTT
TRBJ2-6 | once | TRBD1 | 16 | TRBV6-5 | CASSSGQGSGANVLTF | TGTGCCAGCAGTTCCGGACAGGGCTCTGGGGCCAACGTCCTGACTTTC
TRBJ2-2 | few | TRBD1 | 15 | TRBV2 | CASRVQGRGTGELFF | TGTGCCAGCAGGGTACAGGGGAGAGGGACCGGGGAGCTGTTTTTT
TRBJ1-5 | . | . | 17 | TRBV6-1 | CASSDYRDPVLNQPQHF | TGTGCCAGCAGTGACTACCGGGACCCGGTTTTAAATCAGCCCCAGCATTTT
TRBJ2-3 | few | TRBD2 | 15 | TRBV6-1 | CASSELAGGPDTQYF | TGTGCCAGCAGTGAACTAGCGGGAGGGCCAGATACGCAGTATTTT
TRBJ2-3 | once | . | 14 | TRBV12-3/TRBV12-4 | CASSPQVLPDTQYF | TGTGCCAGCAGTCCCCAGGTTTTACCAGATACGCAGTATTTT
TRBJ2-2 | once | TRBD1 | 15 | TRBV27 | CASSFRQGYTGELFF | TGTGCCAGCAGTTTCCGACAGGGGTACACCGGGGAGCTGTTTTTT
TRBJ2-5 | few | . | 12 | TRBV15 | CATSRSQETQYF | TGTGCCACCAGCAGATCGCAAGAGACCCAGTACTTC
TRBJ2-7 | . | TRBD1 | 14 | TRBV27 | CASSLTGQGMVQYF | TGTGCCAGCAGTTTGACGGGACAGGGTATGGTGCAGTACTTC
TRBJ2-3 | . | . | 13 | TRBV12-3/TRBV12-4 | CASSFLETDTQYF | TGTGCCAGCAGTTTTCTAGAGACAGATACGCAGTATTTT
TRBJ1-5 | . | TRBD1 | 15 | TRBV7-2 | CASSRSSGGFQPQHF | TGTGCCAGCAGCCGTTCCTCAGGGGGCTTTCAGCCCCAGCATTTT
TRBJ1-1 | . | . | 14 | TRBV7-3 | CASSLTPGLVEAFF | TGTGCCAGCAGCTTAACCCCAGGGTTGGTTGAAGCTTTCTTT
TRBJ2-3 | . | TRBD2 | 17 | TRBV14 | CASSQVKGLADTDTQYF | TGTGCCAGCAGCCAAGTAAAAGGACTAGCGGACACAGATACGCAGTATTTT
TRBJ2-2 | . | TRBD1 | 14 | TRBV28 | CASSPGQGSGELFF | TGTGCCAGCAGCCCCGGACAGGGGTCCGGGGAGCTGTTTTTT
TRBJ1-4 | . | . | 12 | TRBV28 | CASGVIGEKLFF | TGTGCCAGCGGCGTCATTGGAGAAAAACTGTTTTTT
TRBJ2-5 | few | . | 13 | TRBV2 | CASRGVTKETQYF | TGTGCCAGCAGGGGTGTCACTAAAGAGACCCAGTACTTC
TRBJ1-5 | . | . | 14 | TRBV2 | CASSESRGWRPQHF | TGTGCCAGCAGTGAAAGTAGGGGTTGGCGGCCCCAGCATTTT
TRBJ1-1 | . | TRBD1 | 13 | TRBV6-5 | CASSSTGGAEAFF | TGTGCCAGCAGTTCAACAGGGGGAGCTGAAGCTTTCTTT
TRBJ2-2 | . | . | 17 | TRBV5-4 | CASSRGVRGKGTGELFF | TGTGCCAGCAGCCGAGGGGTCAGGGGCAAGGGTACCGGGGAGCTGTTTTTT
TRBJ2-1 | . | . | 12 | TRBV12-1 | CASRQGYNEQFF | TGTGCCAGCAGACAGGGCTACAATGAGCAGTTCTTC
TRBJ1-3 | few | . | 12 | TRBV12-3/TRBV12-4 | CASGRAGNTIYF | TGTGCCAGCGGGAGGGCTGGAAACACCATATATTTT
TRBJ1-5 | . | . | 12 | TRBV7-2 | CASSSRGQPQHF | TGTGCCAGCAGCTCCCGCGGGCAGCCCCAGCATTTT
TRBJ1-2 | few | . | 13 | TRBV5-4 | CASRPTANYGYTF | TGTGCCAGCAGACCGACAGCTAACTATGGCTACACCTTC
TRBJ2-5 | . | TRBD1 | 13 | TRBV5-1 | CASSLSGGETQYF | TGCGCCAGCAGCTTGTCAGGGGGAGAGACCCAGTACTTC
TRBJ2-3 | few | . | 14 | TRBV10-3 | CAISESHYTDTQYF | TGTGCCATCAGTGAGTCCCATTACACAGATACGCAGTATTTT
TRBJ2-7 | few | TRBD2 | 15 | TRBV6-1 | CASNALAGGPYEQYF | TGTGCCAGCAATGCTCTAGCGGGAGGTCCCTACGAGCAGTACTTC
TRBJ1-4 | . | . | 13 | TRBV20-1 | CSAPEGVGEKLFF | TGCAGTGCTCCCGAGGGTGTAGGGGAAAAACTGTTTTTT
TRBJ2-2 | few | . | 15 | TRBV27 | CASSLMQGRTGELFF | TGTGCCAGCAGTTTGATGCAGGGTCGAACCGGGGAGCTGTTTTTT
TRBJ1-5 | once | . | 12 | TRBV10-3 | CAIASLNQPQHF | TGTGCCATCGCCAGTTTAAATCAGCCCCAGCATTTT
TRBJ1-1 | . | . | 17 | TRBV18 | CASSPSRGLAANTEAFF | TGTGCCAGCTCACCATCCAGGGGATTAGCGGCGAACACTGAAGCTTTCTTT
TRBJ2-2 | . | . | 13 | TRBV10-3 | CAITGPGFGELFF | TGTGCCATAACGGGCCCCGGGTTTGGGGAGCTGTTTTTT
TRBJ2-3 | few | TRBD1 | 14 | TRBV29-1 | CSVRTGEDTDTQYF | TGCAGCGTTCGGACAGGGGAAGACACAGATACGCAGTATTTT
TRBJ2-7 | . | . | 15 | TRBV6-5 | CASSYSGPFTYEQYF | TGTGCCAGCAGTTACTCTGGACCCTTCACCTACGAGCAGTACTTC
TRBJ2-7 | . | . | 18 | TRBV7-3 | CASSLEEGGGSHSYEQYF | TGTGCCAGCAGCTTAGAGGAGGGGGGCGGATCCCACTCCTACGAGCAGTACTTC
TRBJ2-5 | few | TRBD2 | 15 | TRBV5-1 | CASSIAGGYQETQYF | TGCGCCAGCAGCATAGCGGGAGGATATCAAGAGACCCAGTACTTC
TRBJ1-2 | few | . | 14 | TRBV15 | CATSPSQGIYGYTF | TGTGCCACCAGTCCTTCTCAGGGAATTTATGGCTACACCTTC
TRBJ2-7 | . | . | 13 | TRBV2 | CASSARQGRGRYF | TGTGCCAGCAGTGCCCGGCAGGGACGGGGGCGGTACTTC
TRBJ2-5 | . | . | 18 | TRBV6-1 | CASSGRHEFTSSRETQYF | TGTGCCAGCAGTGGAAGACACGAATTTACTAGCAGTCGGGAGACCCAGTACTTC
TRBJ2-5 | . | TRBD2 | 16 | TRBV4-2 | CASSQGTSGTPGTQYF | TGTGCCAGCAGCCAGGGGACTAGCGGGACCCCCGGGACCCAGTACTTC
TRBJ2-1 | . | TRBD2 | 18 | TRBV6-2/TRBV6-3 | CASRYLPGLAGSYNEQFF | TGTGCCAGCAGATATCTACCGGGACTAGCGGGATCCTACAATGAGCAGTTCTTC
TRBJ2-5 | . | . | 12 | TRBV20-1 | CSANRAIETQYF | TGCAGTGCAAACCGGGCCATAGAGACCCAGTACTTC
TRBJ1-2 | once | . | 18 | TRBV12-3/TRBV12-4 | CASSFWFRRRAVNYGYTF | TGTGCCAGCAGTTTTTGGTTTCGGAGGCGTGCGGTAAACTATGGCTACACCTTC
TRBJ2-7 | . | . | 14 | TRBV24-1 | CATTPSEAPYEQYF | TGTGCCACCACCCCTTCAGAGGCCCCCTACGAGCAGTACTTC
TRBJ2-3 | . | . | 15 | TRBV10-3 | CAISDIQGNTDTQYF | TGTGCCATCAGTGATATTCAGGGCAACACAGATACGCAGTATTTT
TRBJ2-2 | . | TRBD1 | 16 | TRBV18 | CASSTQGAGNTGELFF | TGTGCCAGCTCGACTCAGGGGGCCGGGAATACCGGGGAGCTGTTTTTT
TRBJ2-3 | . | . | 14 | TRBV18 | CASSPGGTPDTQYF | TGTGCCAGCTCACCAGGGGGGACCCCAGATACGCAGTATTTT
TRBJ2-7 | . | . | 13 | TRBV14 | CASSPNSWLEQYF | TGTGCCAGCAGCCCCAATTCCTGGCTCGAGCAGTACTTC
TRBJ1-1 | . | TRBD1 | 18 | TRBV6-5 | CASSYTGQALSMNTEAFF | TGTGCCAGCAGTTACACTGGACAGGCCTTATCAATGAACACTGAAGCTTTCTTT